The 27 T cell receptor beta chains in this list originate from one sample, sequenced in a study of technical replicates of blood from several donors. Assay: immunoSEQ multiplex PCR; the TCRdb copy retains only in-frame clones and omits some. The sample includes about 94,000 clones, roughly 95% seen only once; the top ten take around 0.37%. Sequenced input: T cells isolated from PBMCs. The receptor source for this set is a human donor in good health.

The genes are TRBV6-5 and TRBJ2-7; perhaps TRBD2 as D (5 bases). The germline CDR1 and CDR2 sequences are MNHEY and SVGAGI. The CDR3 contains 14 residues. Between the trimmed V and J ends, which lost 5 bases and 4 bases, there was a span of 15 bases. Here the CDR3 DNA reads TGTGCCAGCAGTGCTTTCGGGGTAGTATACGAGCAGTACTTC. Translating gives CASSAFGVVYEQYF.

The CDR3 is CAWSLGHSGNTIYF. The CDR3 bases are TGTGCCTGGAGCTTAGGACACTCTGGAAACACCATATATTTT. The chain employs TRBV30 and TRBJ1-3, with D perhaps matching TRBD1 (5 bases). V was pared by 3 bases and J by 0 bases, with 9 bases between. Per the germline V gene, CDR1 is GTSNPN and CDR2 is SVGIG (reference sequence). The CDR3 totals 14 residues.

The J gene is TRBJ1-1, the V gene TRBV9; 7 positions match TRBD1. V dropped 1 base and J dropped 1; count of bases not matched to a gene: 10. In germline, CDR1 is SGDLS, CDR2 YYNGEE. The CDR3 covers 17 residues. The CDR3: CASSVSIKTGTNTEAFF. In nucleotides, the CDR3 is TGTGCCAGCAGCGTAAGTATCAAGACAGGGACGAACACTGAAGCTTTCTTT.

The rearrangement links TRBV15 to TRBJ2-3; no definite D call. Germline loops: CDR1 LNHNV, CDR2 YYDKDF (reference sequence). The germline V and J ends were trimmed by 3 bases and 7 bases, with 14 bases remaining between them. This CDR3 is 14 amino acids long. CDR3 DNA: TGTGCCACCAGCAGTATGCCGGTCGAGTATACGCAGTATTTT. It translates to CATSSMPVEYTQYF.

The V gene is TRBV9, the J gene TRBJ1-4; D may be TRBD1 (5 bases). This CDR3 has 17 amino acids. V dropped 3 bases and J dropped 0 bases, with 15 bases sitting between them. Germline values: CDR1 SGDLS, CDR2 YYNGEE. The CDR3 DNA sequence: TGTGCCAGCAGCGGGGACGGGAGAATTGCAACTAATGAAAAACTGTTTTTT. This sequence encodes CASSGDGRIATNEKLFF.

The chain joins TRBV28 to TRBJ1-5; no reliable D call. This CDR3 comprises 14 residues. Per the germline V gene, CDR1 is MDHEN and CDR2 is SYDVKM. Trimming stripped 3 bases from V and 6 bases from J, with 12 bases between. CDR3 in amino acids: CASSFFYNSQPQHF. Here the CDR3 DNA reads TGTGCCAGCAGTTTTTTCTATAACAGTCAGCCCCAGCATTTT.

The chain employs TRBV7-8 and TRBJ2-7; no clear D gene. Germline assignment: CDR1 SGHVS and CDR2 FQNEAQ. Trimming stripped 5 bases from V and 3 bases from J, with 8 bases between. The CDR3 loop spans 12 amino acids. CDR3 nucleotides: TGTGCCAGCAGCCCGCGAGTCTACGAGCAGTACTTC. Amino acid sequence: CASSPRVYEQYF.

This clone was counted between two and nine times. The sample contains more than one DNA sequence encoding this CDR3. V usage is TRBV6-4 and J usage is TRBJ2-1, with TRBD2 matching 7 bases. Germline V lookup: CDR1 MRHNA, CDR2 SNTAGT. The CDR3 extends over 15 amino acids. V trimming: 0 bases; J trimming: 1 base; junction bases outside the gene matches: 0. The CDR3 nucleotides read TGTGCCAGCAGTGACTCTAGCGGGTCCTACAATGAGCAGTTCTTC. Protein sequence: CASSDSSGSYNEQFF.

The chain uses TRBV19 and TRBJ2-5, with 11 bases lining up with TRBD2. The CDR3 runs to 15 residues. CDR1 is LNHDA and CDR2 is SQIVND in the germline V gene (reference sequence). V dropped 2 bases and J dropped 5; count of bases not matched to a gene: 4. The CDR3 loop is CASSITSGSRETQYF. As DNA, the CDR3 is TGTGCCAGTAGTATAACTAGCGGGAGTAGGGAGACCCAGTACTTC.

The chain carries TRBV9 and TRBJ1-2; no firm D call. This CDR3 is 16 amino acids long. Trimming removed 0 bases from V and 2 bases from J, with 14 bases in between. CDR1 is SGDLS, CDR2 YYNGEE, per germline. This chain's CDR3 is CASSVGVQRVNYGYTF. CDR3 in DNA: TGTGCCAGCAGCGTAGGGGTTCAGCGCGTAAACTATGGCTACACCTTC.

The chain employs TRBV7-9 and TRBJ1-1; 8 nucleotides line up with TRBD1. From germline, CDR1 is SEHNR and CDR2 FQNEAQ (reference sequence). This CDR3 contains 16 residues. Germline trimming cut 4 bases from V and 7 bases from J; bases unmatched to any gene: 14. The CDR3 here is CASSSTGTGLPGEAFF. The DNA for the CDR3 is TGTGCCAGCAGCTCCACAGGGACAGGCCTCCCCGGTGAAGCTTTCTTT.

The chain is built from TRBV4-3 and TRBJ2-7, with 10 bases aligning to TRBD2. The V and J ends lost 3 bases and 1 base, in that order; junction bases with no gene match: 0. Germline-derived CDR1 and CDR2 are LGHNA and YSLEER. CDR3 length equals 14 residues. This CDR3 reads CASSQTSGSYEQYF. The DNA of the CDR3 is TGCGCCAGCAGCCAGACTAGCGGGTCCTACGAGCAGTACTTC.

The rearrangement links TRBV30 to TRBJ2-7; possible D gene TRBD2, 6 bases. Germline CDR1 GTSNPN, CDR2 SVGIG (reference sequence). The CDR3 covers 13 residues. The germline V and J ends were trimmed by 2 bases and 3 bases, with 11 bases remaining between them. CDR3 protein: CAWSLRTNYEQYF. The CDR3 nucleotides read TGTGCCTGGAGTTTAAGGACTAACTACGAGCAGTACTTC.

The genes are TRBV19 and TRBJ2-1; D unclear. Per germline, CDR1 LNHDA and CDR2 SQIVND (reference sequence). The V and J ends lost 5 bases and 3 bases respectively, with 5 bases between them. The CDR3 sequence is 12 residues long. For the CDR3, the DNA is TGTGCCAGTAGTGAGGACTACAATGAGCAGTTCTTC. Translating gives CASSEDYNEQFF.

The V gene is TRBV5-1, the J gene TRBJ2-1, with D possibly TRBD1 on 6 matching bases. V shed 0 bases and J shed 8 bases, with 12 bases lying between them. Looked up from germline, CDR1 is SGHRS and CDR2 is YFSETQ. The length of the CDR3 is 14 residues. The CDR3: CASSLAYREYEQFF. The CDR3 nucleotides read TGCGCCAGCAGCTTGGCCTACAGGGAATATGAGCAGTTCTTC.

This rearrangement joins TRBV11-3 to TRBJ2-2; no definite D call. CDR3 length: 12 residues. Trimming pared 5 bases from V and 5 bases from J, leaving 6 bases between. The germline V gene encodes CDR1 SGHNT and CDR2 YENEEA. CDR3 nucleotides: TGTGCCAGCAGCAAGAGAACCGGGGAGCTGTTTTTT. Protein: CASSKRTGELFF.

The J gene is TRBJ2-7, the V gene TRBV7-2; 7 positions match TRBD1. The CDR3 loop spans 14 amino acids. The trim removed 5 bases at V and 3 bases at J, leaving 7 bases unmatched. CDR1 is SGHTA and CDR2 is FQGNSA in the germline V gene. Written as DNA, the CDR3 is TGTGCCAGCAGCGAGGGACAGAAGGTCTACGAGCAGTACTTC. Encoded protein: CASSEGQKVYEQYF.

The V gene is TRBV7-2, the J gene TRBJ1-1; TRBD1 aligns across 9 bases. The CDR3 has 15 residues. Germline V CDR1 and CDR2: SGHTA, FQGNSA. J was trimmed by 4 bases and V by 5 bases; bases with no gene match: 8. The CDR3 bases are TGTGCCAGCAGCAAAAGGACAGGGGAGAGCACTGAAGCTTTCTTT. As protein: CASSKRTGESTEAFF.

The chain uses TRBV19 and TRBJ1-1; D is possibly TRBD1 (6 bases). Per germline, CDR1 LNHDA and CDR2 SQIVND (reference sequence). Trimming took off 4 bases at V and 3 bases at J, with 9 bases between the two ends. The CDR3 loop spans 13 amino acids. The CDR3 coding sequence is TGTGCCAGTAGTAAGGACAGTTACACTGAAGCTTTCTTT. It is translated as CASSKDSYTEAFF. Full variable domain (remainder filled in from reference TRBV19 and TRBJ1-1): DGGITQSPKYLFRKEGQNVTLSCEQNLNHDAMYWYRQDPGQGLRLIYYSQIVNDFQKGDIAEGYSVSREKKESFPLTVTSAQKNPTAFYLCASSKDSYTEAFFGQGTRLTVV.

The genes are TRBV7-3 and TRBJ1-2, with 9 nucleotides matching TRBD1. V lost 2 bases, J lost 5 bases, and 0 bases stayed unmatched. The germline V gene encodes CDR1 SGHTA and CDR2 FQGTGA. CDR3 length: 13 amino acids. The CDR3 DNA reads as TGTGCCAGCAGCTTAGGGACAGGGTATGGCTACACCTTC. It yields the protein CASSLGTGYGYTF.

V is TRBV20-1 and J is TRBJ1-2, with D uncertain. Germline loops: CDR1 DFQATT, CDR2 SNEGSKA (reference sequence). Trimming took off 6 bases at V and 5 bases at J, with 4 bases between the two ends. This CDR3 is built from 9 residues. The DNA of the CDR3 is TGCAGTGCCCCGTATGGCTACACCTTC. It yields the protein CSAPYGYTF.

The CDR3 DNA sequence: TGCGCCAGCAGCCAAGAACAGGGGTCGTACAATGAGCAGTTCTTC. It specifies CASSQEQGSYNEQFF. The rearrangement links TRBV4-3 to TRBJ2-1; TRBD1 matches 7 bases. The CDR3 spans 15 residues. The V gene end was trimmed by 0 bases and the J gene end by 4 bases; junction bases not matched to a gene: 3. Per the germline V gene, CDR1 is LGHNA and CDR2 is YSLEER.

V and J are TRBV6-6 and TRBJ1-4; D gene uncertain. The V end lost 2 bases, the J end lost 10 bases, and 11 bases lay between the germline ends. CDR3 size: 13 residues. Germline CDR1 MNHNY, CDR2 SVGAGI (reference sequence). CDR3 loop: CASSYGGTAKLFF. The DNA for the CDR3 is TGTGCCAGCAGTTACGGAGGTACTGCAAAACTGTTTTTT.

This rearrangement joins TRBV30 to TRBJ2-7; TRBD1 agrees at 9 bases. The CDR3 spans 13 residues. Germline CDR1 GTSNPN, CDR2 SVGIG (reference sequence). With V trimmed by 4 bases and J by 3 bases, 4 bases remained unmatched. The CDR3 loop reads CAWTQDRGYEQYF. The DNA of the CDR3 is TGTGCCTGGACCCAGGACAGGGGCTACGAGCAGTACTTC.

The V gene is TRBV27, the J gene TRBJ2-7; weak D call: TRBD2 (6 bases). This CDR3 has 16 residues. The germline V gene encodes CDR1 MNHEY and CDR2 SMNVEV (reference sequence). The germline V and J ends were trimmed by 0 bases and 2 bases, with 14 bases remaining between them. The CDR3: CASSLSIGTLTYEQYF. Here the CDR3 DNA reads TGTGCCAGCAGTTTATCGATCGGGACTCTTACCTACGAGCAGTACTTC.

This chain connects TRBV29-1 to TRBJ2-3, with 9 nucleotides matching TRBD1. The CDR3 covers 12 residues. V was clipped by 7 bases and J by 3 bases; unmatched bases: 2. In germline, CDR1 is SQVTM, CDR2 ANQGSEA. CDR3 protein: CSGDRGTDTQYF. In DNA, the CDR3 is TGCAGCGGAGACAGGGGGACAGATACGCAGTATTTT.

V is TRBV10-3 and J is TRBJ2-1; D is unresolved. The length of the CDR3 is 13 residues. CDR1 and CDR2 from the germline V gene are ENHRY and SYGVKD. The V end lost 6 bases, the J end lost 5 bases, and 11 bases lay between the germline ends. CDR3 region: CAIRRLENNEQFF. The CDR3 coding sequence is TGTGCCATCAGGCGGTTAGAGAACAATGAGCAGTTCTTC.